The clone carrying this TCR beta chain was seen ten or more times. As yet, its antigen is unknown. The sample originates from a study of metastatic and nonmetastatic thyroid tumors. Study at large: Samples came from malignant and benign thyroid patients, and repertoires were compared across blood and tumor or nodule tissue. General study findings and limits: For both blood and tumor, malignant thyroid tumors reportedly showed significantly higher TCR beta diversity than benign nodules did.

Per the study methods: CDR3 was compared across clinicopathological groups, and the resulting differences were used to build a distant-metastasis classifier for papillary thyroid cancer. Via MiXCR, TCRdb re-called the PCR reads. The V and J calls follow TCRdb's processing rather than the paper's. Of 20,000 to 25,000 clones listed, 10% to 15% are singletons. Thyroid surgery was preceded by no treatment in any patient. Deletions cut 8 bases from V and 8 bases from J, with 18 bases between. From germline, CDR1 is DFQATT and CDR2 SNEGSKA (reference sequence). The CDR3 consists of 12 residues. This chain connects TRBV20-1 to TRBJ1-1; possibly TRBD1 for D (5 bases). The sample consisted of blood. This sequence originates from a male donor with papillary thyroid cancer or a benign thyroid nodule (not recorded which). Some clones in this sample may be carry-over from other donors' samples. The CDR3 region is CSCQGDSPEAFF. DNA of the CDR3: TGCAGTTGCCAGGGCGACTCCCCCGAAGCTTTCTTT.